This T cell receptor (beta chain) was captured by sequencing in a study of identical twins (dated by TCRdb to the mid-2010s). With regard to the full study: The study deep-sequenced TCR alpha and beta repertoires from monozygotic twins, unrelated adults of various ages and cord blood to test whether fetal clonotypes persist. To rule out contamination, the twin experiments were replicated at different times with different library preparation protocols.

Per the germline V gene (reference sequence), LNHDA is the CDR1 and SQIVND is the CDR2. Trimming at the junction amounts to 6 bases on V and 2 bases on J, and the germline ends lie 14 bases apart. From its cysteine to its phenylalanine, the CDR3 spans 15 amino acids. Just CDR3 DNA is preserved here, 45 bases in frame from base 1. Every donor in the study was a healthy Caucasian. Three pairs of female monozygotic twins, all aged roughly 18 to 29 years, were included in the twin cohort. Positive isolation kits from Invitrogen were used to isolate CD4+ and CD8+ T cell populations. Study-level results and caveats: Abundant cord blood beta clonotypes carried fewer insertions; young adult naive repertoires showed a weaker similar trend, while memory repertoires showed none. Compared with coincidental sharing between unrelated individuals, out-of-frame TCR alpha sequences shared between twins showed an excess of sequences with low generation probability. Out-of-frame TCR alpha sharing in monozygotic twins was systematically underestimated by recombination models, whereas sharing between unrelated individuals was in agreement with the recombination models. The excess sharing between twins in beta out-of-frame sequences was weaker because fewer shared sequences reduced the signal-to-noise ratio. Because the same donors could not be followed over many years, the conclusions depended on cross-sectional statistical analysis. Invariant T cells such as MAIT and iNKT could partly confound zero-insertion analyses, though diverse VJ usage argued against this for most clonotypes.

Library generation was performed with 5' RACE. Data came from an Illumina HiSeq 2000. Template switching added a universal primer binding site, and the final cDNA carried a unique molecular identifier that allowed TCR cDNA molecules to be counted accurately. Specific primers in the conserved constant-segment region were used to synthesize first-strand cDNA for the TCR alpha and beta chains. To control for contamination, every cDNA library was double barcoded, receiving both a SMART-Mk sample barcode and Illumina barcodes. TruSeq adapter sequences and Illumina sample barcodes were added in two successive PCR steps. TCR alpha and beta cDNA libraries were sequenced on the Illumina HiSeq platform with custom primers. The paper's data handling went like this. Unique molecular identifiers were extracted from raw reads with MiGEC, and CDR3 positions were determined with MiXCR. Recombination models were inferred per individual with the repgenHMM and IGoR tools using an EM algorithm. The analysis of shared clonotypes was done with the tcR package in R, with sharing normalized by the product of cloneset sizes. Out-of-frame nonproductive sequences were analyzed to study raw recombination free of thymic and clonal selection effects. TCRdb trimmed public reads at Q25 via fastp, called clones via MiXCR and kept in-frame beta chains. Records with the same CDR3 protein are collapsed into one entry carrying the most frequent genes and DNA. Clone size and V and J calls follow TCRdb, not the original study. For this sample the table gives 540,000 or so distinct CDR3 sequences, of which around 20% were detected only once. The top ten hold approximately 0.52% of the sample.

On this clonotype: The clone's antigen remains unknown. There are no base qualities to consult, and no much larger clone falls within one base.

The sample also formed part of further work on yellow fever vaccine responses in identical twins. That second report states: The authors reported that the T cell response to vaccination in identical twins appeared partly convergent and partly personalized. Focusing on identical twins, the study followed the T cell clones that responded to the vaccine, and did so with precision.

This chain joins TRBV19 to TRBJ2-1; the D gene is perhaps TRBD2, on 6 matching bases. The receptor's source is a woman younger than 35 in good health. The sample comprised CD4+ T cells sorted from blood. The DNA sequence reads TGTGCCAGTAGAGAGGCCGCGGGGCCCTACAATGAGCAGTTCTTC. It translates as CASREAAGPYNEQFF.